This T cell receptor (beta chain) derives from a study of OX40 agonist ivuxolimab in advanced cancers. Study as a whole: Patients received intravenous ivuxolimab every 2 weeks at 0.01 to 10 mg/kg. Partial responses were recorded for three patients, including one with hepatocellular carcinoma and two with cutaneous melanoma.

Generated by immunoSEQ multiplex PCR, the TCRdb table keeps only in-frame clones and is missing some. The table lists some 60,000 clones, roughly 85% of them singletons, with 0.35% in the top ten. As for this clone: The target antigen is unknown.

The ends lost 8 bases at V and 1 base at J; junction bases unmatched: 13. This CDR3 spans 17 amino acids. Germline values: CDR1 SNHLY, CDR2 FYNNEI. The study, taken as a whole, reports: Blood T cells, both CD4+ and CD8+, expanded clonally by week 6 at 0.1 to 3.0 mg/kg.

The chain links TRBV2 to TRBJ2-5; 10 nucleotides match TRBD2. The receptor's source is an adult with an advanced solid tumor such as melanoma, head and neck, liver or kidney cancer. The specimen comprised CD4+ or CD8+ T cells sorted from blood, sampled in a trial of the OX40 agonist ivuxolimab. Here the CDR3 reads CASGRGRVAGGQETQYF. Written as DNA, the CDR3 is TGTGCCAGCGGACGAGGAAGGGTAGCGGGGGGCCAAGAGACCCAGTACTTC.